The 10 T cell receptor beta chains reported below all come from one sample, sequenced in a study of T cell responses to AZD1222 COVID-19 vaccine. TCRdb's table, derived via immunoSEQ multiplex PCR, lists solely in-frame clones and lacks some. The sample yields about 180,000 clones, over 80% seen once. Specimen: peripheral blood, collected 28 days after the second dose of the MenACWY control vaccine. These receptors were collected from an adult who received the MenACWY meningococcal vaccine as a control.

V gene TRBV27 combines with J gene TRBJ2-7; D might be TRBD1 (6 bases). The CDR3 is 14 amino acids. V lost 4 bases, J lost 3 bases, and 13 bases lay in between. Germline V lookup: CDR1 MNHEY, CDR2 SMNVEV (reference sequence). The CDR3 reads CASSSNDRSYEQYF. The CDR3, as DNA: TGTGCCAGCAGTTCGAATGACAGGAGCTACGAGCAGTACTTC.

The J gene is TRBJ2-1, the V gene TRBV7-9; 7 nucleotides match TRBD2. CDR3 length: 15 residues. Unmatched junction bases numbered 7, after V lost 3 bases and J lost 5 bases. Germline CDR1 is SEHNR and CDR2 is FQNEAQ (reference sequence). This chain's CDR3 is CASSFPGLGNNEQFF. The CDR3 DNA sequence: TGTGCCAGCAGCTTTCCTGGACTAGGGAACAATGAGCAGTTCTTC.

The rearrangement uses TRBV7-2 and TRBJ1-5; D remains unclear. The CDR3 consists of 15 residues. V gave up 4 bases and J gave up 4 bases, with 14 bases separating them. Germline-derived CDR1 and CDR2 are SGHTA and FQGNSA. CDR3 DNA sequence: TGTGCCAGCAGCTCCACCCCGGGCAGAAATCAGCCCCAGCATTTT. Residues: CASSSTPGRNQPQHF.

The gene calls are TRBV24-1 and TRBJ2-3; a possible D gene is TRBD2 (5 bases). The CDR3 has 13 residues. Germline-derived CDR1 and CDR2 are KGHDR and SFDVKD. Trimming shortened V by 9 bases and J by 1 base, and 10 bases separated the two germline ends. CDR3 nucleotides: TGTGCCACCCGCCTCGGGGGCACAGATACGCAGTATTTT. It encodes CATRLGGTDTQYF.

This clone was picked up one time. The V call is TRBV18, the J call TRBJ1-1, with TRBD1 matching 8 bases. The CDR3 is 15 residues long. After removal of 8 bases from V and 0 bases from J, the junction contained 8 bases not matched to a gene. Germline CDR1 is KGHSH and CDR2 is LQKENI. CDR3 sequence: CASPGQGKMNTEAFF. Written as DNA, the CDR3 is TGTGCCAGCCCTGGACAGGGTAAGATGAACACTGAAGCTTTCTTT.

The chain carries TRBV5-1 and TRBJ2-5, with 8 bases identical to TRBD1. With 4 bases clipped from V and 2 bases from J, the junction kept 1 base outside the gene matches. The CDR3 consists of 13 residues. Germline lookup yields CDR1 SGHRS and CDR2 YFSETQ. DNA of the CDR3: TGCGCCAGCAGCGGGACAGGTCAAGAGACCCAGTACTTC. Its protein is CASSGTGQETQYF. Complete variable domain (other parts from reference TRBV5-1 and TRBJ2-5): KAGVTQTPRYLIKTRGQQVTLSCSPISGHRSVSWYQQTPGQGLQFLFEYFSETQRNKGNFPGRFSGRQFSNSRSEMNVSTLELGDSALYLCASSGTGQETQYFGPGTRLLVL.

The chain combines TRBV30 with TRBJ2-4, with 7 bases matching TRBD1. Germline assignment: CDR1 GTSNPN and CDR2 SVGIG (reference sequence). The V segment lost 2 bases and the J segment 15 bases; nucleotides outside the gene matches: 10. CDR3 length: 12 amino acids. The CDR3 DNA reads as TGTGCCTGGAGTCCAGGGGGACGTACCGTGTACTTC. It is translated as CAWSPGGRTVYF.

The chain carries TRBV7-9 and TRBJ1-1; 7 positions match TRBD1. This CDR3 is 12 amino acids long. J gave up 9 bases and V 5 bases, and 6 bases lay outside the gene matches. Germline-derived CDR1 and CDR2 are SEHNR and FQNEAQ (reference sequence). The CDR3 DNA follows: TGTGCCAGCAGCGAGGGGGACAGAAAAGCTTTCTTT. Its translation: CASSEGDRKAFF.

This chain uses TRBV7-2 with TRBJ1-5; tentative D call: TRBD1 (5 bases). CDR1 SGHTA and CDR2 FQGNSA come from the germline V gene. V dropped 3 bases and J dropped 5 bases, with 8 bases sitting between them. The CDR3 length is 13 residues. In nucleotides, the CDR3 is TGTGCCAGCAGCTTGCAGGGAGATCAGCCCCAGCATTTT. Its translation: CASSLQGDQPQHF. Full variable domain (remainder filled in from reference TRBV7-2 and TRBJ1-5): GAGVSQSPSNKVTEKGKDVELRCDPISGHTALYWYRQSLGQGLEFLIYFQGNSAPDKSGLPSDRFSAERTGGSVSTLTIQRTQQEDSAVYLCASSLQGDQPQHFGDGTRLSIL.

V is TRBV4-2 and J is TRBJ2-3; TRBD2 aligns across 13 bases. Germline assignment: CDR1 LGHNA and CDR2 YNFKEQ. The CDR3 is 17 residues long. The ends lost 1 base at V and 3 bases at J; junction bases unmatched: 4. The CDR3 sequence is CASSQGTSGSTTDTQYF. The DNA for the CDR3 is TGTGCCAGCAGCCAAGGGACTAGCGGGAGTACAACAGATACGCAGTATTTT.